Sequencing of this T cell receptor beta chain was carried out in a study of blood T cell repertoires in COVID-19. Here immunoSEQ multiplex PCR was the method, and the copy in TCRdb shows in-frame clones only, minus some. The table lists about 150,000 clones, roughly 78% of them singletons, with 5% to 6.5% in the top ten. Per the germline V gene, CDR1 is SGHAT and CDR2 is FQNNGV. The CDR3 length is 17 residues. The ends were cut back, 1 base at V and 2 bases at J, with 14 bases in the middle. The V call is TRBV11-2, the J call TRBJ2-2, with a tentative D call TRBD2 (6 bases). The receptor comes from a woman between 50 and 59 years old who had recovered from COVID-19. The sequenced material came from PBMCs or T cells enriched from blood (not recorded which). The CDR3 here is CASSLVRWGVNTGELFF. The CDR3 DNA reads as TGTGCCAGCAGCTTAGTTCGATGGGGGGTAAACACCGGGGAGCTGTTTTTT.